These 7 T cell receptor beta chains share one sample of origin, sequenced in a study of blood T cell repertoires in COVID-19. TCRdb keeps only in-frame clones here, not all; method: immunoSEQ multiplex PCR. The table shows 200,000 to 250,000 clones, with 70% to 90% occurring only once. Sequenced: peripheral blood. These receptors all come from a woman between 18 and 30 years old who had recovered from COVID-19.

As for this clone: The sample contains more than one DNA sequence encoding this CDR3. V gene TRBV5-6 combines with J gene TRBJ1-1; 7 nucleotides line up with TRBD1. The J segment lost 1 base and the V segment lost 4 bases, leaving 1 base of the junction unmatched. Germline lookup yields CDR1 SGHDT and CDR2 YYEEEE. This CDR3 region has 13 residues. The CDR3 DNA follows: TGTGCCAGCAGCCACAGGGGGAACACTGAAGCTTTCTTT. Its translation: CASSHRGNTEAFF.

This chain connects TRBV7-7 to TRBJ2-7, with a weak D call TRBD1 (5 bases). This CDR3 region has 14 residues. The ends were cut back, 0 bases at V and 4 bases at J, with 10 bases in the middle. The germline gives CDR1 SSHAT, CDR2 FNYEAQ (reference sequence). The chain's CDR3 is CASSLAGAPYEQYF. CDR3 nucleotides: TGTGCCAGCAGCTTAGCAGGGGCTCCGTACGAGCAGTACTTC. Full variable domain (outside the CDR3, taken from reference TRBV7-7 and TRBJ2-7): GAGVSQSPRYKVTKRGQDVTLRCDPISSHATLYWYQQALGQGPEFLTYFNYEAQPDKSGLPSDRFSAERPEGSISTLTIQRTEQRDSAMYRCASSLAGAPYEQYFGPGTRLTVT.

The chain recombines TRBV7-3 with TRBJ1-1; maybe TRBD1 (5 bases). Per the germline V gene, CDR1 is SGHTA and CDR2 is FQGTGA. This CDR3 spans 17 amino acids. V lost 2 bases to trimming and J lost 5 bases, with 21 bases between them. CDR3 in amino acids: CASSLGAGTAGGTEAFF. The CDR3 region has the DNA TGTGCCAGCAGCTTAGGGGCCGGGACGGCGGGAGGGACTGAAGCTTTCTTT.

The chain uses TRBV5-1 and TRBJ2-1, with 8 positions matching TRBD1. The germline V gene has CDR1 SGHRS and CDR2 YFSETQ. This CDR3 contains 11 residues. With 5 bases clipped from V and 12 bases from J, the junction kept 4 bases outside the gene matches. This CDR3 reads CASSRGTGQFF. DNA for the CDR3: TGCGCCAGCAGTAGAGGGACAGGGCAGTTCTTC.

The chain has TRBV7-3 and TRBJ2-2; D gene uncertain. The CDR3 runs to 14 residues. Germline CDR1 is SGHTA and CDR2 is FQGTGA. V lost 3 bases and J 8 bases, leaving 13 bases between the germline ends. This chain's CDR3 is CASSFDNPHGELFF. In DNA, the CDR3 is TGTGCCAGCAGCTTTGACAACCCCCATGGGGAGCTGTTTTTT.

Concerning this clone itself: The same CDR3 can be traced to other DNA sequences in this sample. The chain recombines TRBV19 with TRBJ1-1; 7 bases agree with TRBD1. The CDR3 extends over 13 amino acids. V was clipped by 1 base and J by 5 bases; unmatched bases: 1. The germline CDR1 and CDR2 sequences are LNHDA and SQIVND (reference sequence). CDR3 DNA: TGTGCCAGTAGTATAGGCAGGGGGACTGAAGCTTTCTTT. Protein sequence: CASSIGRGTEAFF.

The CDR3 here is CASSWTGEETQYF. In DNA, the CDR3 is TGTGCCAGCAGCTGGACAGGGGAAGAGACCCAGTACTTC. This chain links TRBV5-6 with TRBJ2-5; 9 bases align to TRBD1. Germline-derived CDR1 and CDR2 are SGHDT and YYEEEE. Trimming removed 3 bases from V and 3 bases from J; junction bases left unmatched: 0. The CDR3 extends over 13 amino acids.